Shown below are 21 T cell receptor beta chains from a single sample sequenced in a study of STAT5B mutations in CD4+ large granular lymphocyte leukemia. Measured with immunoSEQ multiplex PCR; TCRdb has only the in-frame clones, and not every one. This table holds roughly 48,000 clones, about 70% found once. The sequenced sample consisted of CD4+ T cells from blood buffy coats. The source is a human donor in good health.

J is TRBJ2-7 and V is TRBV30, with D possibly being TRBD1 (6 bases). Trimming removed 0 bases at V and 2 bases at J, with 8 bases between. Germline CDR1 GTSNPN, CDR2 SVGIG (reference sequence). This CDR3 comprises 13 residues. CDR3 in amino acids: CAWSVEGAYEQYF. CDR3 nucleotide sequence: TGTGCCTGGAGTGTAGAGGGGGCCTACGAGCAGTACTTC.

This clone has just one count. The genes are TRBV27 and TRBJ2-1; TRBD2 agrees at 7 bases. There are 14 residues in the CDR3. Per germline, CDR1 MNHEY and CDR2 SMNVEV (reference sequence). V was clipped by 2 bases and J by 12 bases; unmatched bases: 10. CDR3 sequence reads: CASSLTREGFTQFF. CDR3 DNA sequence: TGTGCCAGCAGTTTAACTAGGGAGGGGTTTACGCAGTTCTTC.

This chain connects TRBV9 to TRBJ2-3; perhaps TRBD2 as D (5 bases). This CDR3 has 16 residues. The V gene lost 0 bases and the J gene lost 0 bases, with 11 bases spanning the gap. The germline CDR1 and CDR2 sequences are SGDLS and YYNGEE. CDR3 sequence: CASSVVSGSSTDTQYF. The CDR3 nucleotides are TGTGCCAGCAGCGTAGTAAGCGGAAGTAGCACAGATACGCAGTATTTT.

The V call is TRBV6-1, the J call TRBJ1-6, with D perhaps matching TRBD1 (5 bases). V lost 3 bases, J lost 10 bases, and 22 bases lay in between. Looked up from germline, CDR1 is MNHNS and CDR2 is SASEGT. The CDR3 length is 17 residues. CDR3 in amino acids: CASSDLLGDGIRSPLHF. The CDR3 coding sequence is TGTGCCAGCAGTGATTTGTTAGGGGATGGAATTAGATCACCCCTCCACTTT.

The rearrangement links TRBV19 to TRBJ1-5; D gene uncertain. Trimming left V 4 bases short and J 4 bases short, with 17 bases between. CDR1 LNHDA and CDR2 SQIVND come from the germline V gene (reference sequence). The CDR3 has 16 residues. The CDR3 region is CASSKMSEATNQPQHF. The CDR3 DNA sequence: TGTGCCAGTAGTAAGATGTCGGAAGCTACTAATCAGCCCCAGCATTTT. The complete variable domain, with remaining parts taken from reference TRBV19 and TRBJ1-5, reads DGGITQSPKYLFRKEGQNVTLSCEQNLNHDAMYWYRQDPGQGLRLIYYSQIVNDFQKGDIAEGYSVSREKKESFPLTVTSAQKNPTAFYLCASSKMSEATNQPQHFGDGTRLSIL.

This clone showed up just once. As DNA, the CDR3 is TGTGCCAGCAGTGGCTCAGCGGCGGGGGAGACCCAGTACTTC. Protein product: CASSGSAAGETQYF. This chain connects TRBV6-5 to TRBJ2-5, with a possible D match to TRBD2 (6 bases). The CDR3 is 14 residues long. The V gene's germline CDR1 is MNHEY and CDR2 SVGAGI. With 5 bases removed from V and 5 bases from J, the gap between germline ends came to 15 bases.

V usage is TRBV7-9 and J usage is TRBJ2-1; D ambiguous. Germline V CDR1 and CDR2: SEHNR, FQNEAQ (reference sequence). V shed 1 base and J shed 5 bases, with 6 bases lying between them. CDR3 length: 13 amino acids. CDR3 DNA sequence: TGTGCCAGCAGCTTAGTTTCAGACAATGAGCAGTTCTTC. Amino acid sequence: CASSLVSDNEQFF.

The chain joins TRBV6-5 to TRBJ1-5, with 9 bases aligning to TRBD1. Trimming removed 6 bases from V and 6 bases from J; junction bases left unmatched: 6. This CDR3 spans 14 amino acids. CDR1 and CDR2 from the germline V gene are MNHEY and SVGAGI. CDR3 region: CASRQPGQGQPQHF. CDR3 bases: TGTGCCAGCAGACAACCGGGACAGGGTCAGCCCCAGCATTTT.

This sequence joins TRBV30 and TRBJ1-2; the D is unclear. Trimming cost V 3 bases and J 2 bases, with 10 bases left between them. The germline CDR1 and CDR2 sequences are GTSNPN and SVGIG (reference sequence). This CDR3 has 13 residues. The chain's CDR3 is CAWSLTPNYGYTF. The CDR3 DNA reads as TGTGCCTGGAGCCTGACACCCAACTATGGCTACACCTTC.

The chain links TRBV2 to TRBJ1-1; D unclear. Trimming pared 3 bases from V and 0 bases from J, leaving 11 bases between. CDR3 size: 15 residues. Germline values: CDR1 SNHLY, CDR2 FYNNEI. DNA for the CDR3: TGTGCCAGCAGTGAGCAGCAGCCCTTGAACACTGAAGCTTTCTTT. Translated, it gives CASSEQQPLNTEAFF.

CDR3 in amino acids: CASPPGENSGANVLTF. The CDR3 DNA reads as TGTGCCAGCCCTCCGGGGGAGAACTCTGGGGCCAACGTCCTGACTTTC. The J gene is TRBJ2-6, the V gene TRBV7-9; a possible D gene is TRBD2 (6 bases). The CDR3 length is 16 residues. V dropped 8 bases and J dropped 0 bases, with 14 bases sitting between them. CDR1 is SEHNR, CDR2 FQNEAQ, per germline (reference sequence).

The chain couples TRBV6-4 to TRBJ2-5, with D possibly being TRBD1 (5 bases). V dropped 0 bases and J dropped 2 bases, with 13 bases sitting between them. The CDR3 runs to 16 residues. Germline CDR1 reads MRHNA; CDR2 reads SNTAGT. DNA of the CDR3: TGTGCCAGCAGTGACTCAAGGGGTGCGGAACAAGAGACCCAGTACTTC. It translates to CASSDSRGAEQETQYF.

This clone came up a few times. The rearrangement uses TRBV27 and TRBJ2-7; D is possibly TRBD2 (5 bases). The CDR3 runs to 13 residues. Germline CDR1 reads MNHEY; CDR2 reads SMNVEV (reference sequence). Deletions cut 3 bases from V and 7 bases from J, with 13 bases between. The CDR3, as DNA: TGTGCCAGCAGTTTCCCGGGATCGGGGGAGCAGTACTTC. It specifies CASSFPGSGEQYF.

The rearrangement links TRBV5-1 to TRBJ1-2; 7 nucleotides agree with TRBD1. The CDR3 has 16 residues. Trimming at V came to 0 bases and at J to 2 bases, leaving 7 bases not matched to a gene. From germline, CDR1 is SGHRS and CDR2 YFSETQ. CDR3 sequence (DNA): TGCGCCAGCAGCTTGGCCTCTGAGGGACAGAACTATGGCTACACCTTC. Protein product: CASSLASEGQNYGYTF. Supplemented by reference TRBV5-1 and TRBJ1-2, the full variable domain reads KAGVTQTPRYLIKTRGQQVTLSCSPISGHRSVSWYQQTPGQGLQFLFEYFSETQRNKGNFPGRFSGRQFSNSRSEMNVSTLELGDSALYLCASSLASEGQNYGYTFGSGTRLTVV.

As regards this clone: At one end the junction does not follow the germline gene, possibly because of a read error. The J gene is TRBJ1-1, the V gene TRBV6-6; D call uncertain. The CDR3 covers 12 residues. Germline CDR1 is MNHNY and CDR2 is SVGAGI (reference sequence). CDR3 region: CASSYSADESFF. In nucleotides, the CDR3 is TGTGCCAGCAGTTACTCGGCGGATGAATCTTTCTTT.

CDR3: CASRPLGGYSYNEQFF. The CDR3 DNA sequence: TGTGCCAGCAGACCTCTGGGGGGTTACTCCTACAATGAGCAGTTCTTC. The chain links TRBV27 to TRBJ2-1, with TRBD2 as a possible D gene (6 bases). Germline CDR1 is MNHEY and CDR2 is SMNVEV (reference sequence). Deletions cut 6 bases from V and 0 bases from J, with 15 bases between. CDR3 length: 16 residues.

The rearrangement uses TRBV5-1 and TRBJ2-2, with 8 positions matching TRBD2. Losses at the gene ends were 5 bases for V and 0 bases for J; bases not matched to a gene: 6. The CDR3 has 16 residues. CDR1 and CDR2 (germline): SGHRS, YFSETQ. The CDR3 loop reads CASRGSGGSNTGELFF. CDR3 in DNA: TGCGCCAGCAGGGGAAGCGGGGGCTCGAACACCGGGGAGCTGTTTTTT.

The J gene is TRBJ2-2, the V gene TRBV2, with D perhaps given as TRBD1 or TRBD2 (5 bases each). CDR1 is SNHLY, CDR2 FYNNEI, per germline. V lost 6 bases and J lost 5, with 16 bases in between. CDR3 size: 15 residues. CDR3 region: CASRGVVEGTGELFF. CDR3 coding DNA: TGTGCCAGCAGGGGGGTGGTCGAAGGGACCGGGGAGCTGTTTTTT.

The chain joins TRBV27 to TRBJ1-1; a weak D match, TRBD1 (5 bases). V lost 7 bases to trimming and J lost 5 bases, with 29 bases between them. CDR3 size: 18 residues. Germline CDR1 reads MNHEY; CDR2 reads SMNVEV (reference sequence). This CDR3 reads CASKPSPGTPTLRTEAFF. DNA of the CDR3: TGTGCCAGCAAACCATCCCCTGGGACTCCCACTTTGAGGACTGAAGCTTTCTTT.

This chain links TRBV28 with TRBJ2-7, with D tentatively TRBD2 (6 bases). Germline lookup yields CDR1 MDHEN and CDR2 SYDVKM. There are 15 residues in the CDR3. The V end lost 6 bases, the J end lost 2 bases, and 17 bases lay between the germline ends. The CDR3 protein is CASRLSGVPAYEQYF. CDR3 DNA: TGTGCCAGCAGACTCTCGGGGGTCCCCGCCTACGAGCAGTACTTC.

The chain joins TRBV1 to TRBJ2-7; the table names TRBD2, a call not compared with the DNA. TRBV1 is given as a pseudogene. This CDR3 has 13 residues. CDR3 DNA: TGCACCAGCAGCCACCGAGGGCGGTACGAGCAGTACGTC. This translates into CTSSHRGRYEQYV.